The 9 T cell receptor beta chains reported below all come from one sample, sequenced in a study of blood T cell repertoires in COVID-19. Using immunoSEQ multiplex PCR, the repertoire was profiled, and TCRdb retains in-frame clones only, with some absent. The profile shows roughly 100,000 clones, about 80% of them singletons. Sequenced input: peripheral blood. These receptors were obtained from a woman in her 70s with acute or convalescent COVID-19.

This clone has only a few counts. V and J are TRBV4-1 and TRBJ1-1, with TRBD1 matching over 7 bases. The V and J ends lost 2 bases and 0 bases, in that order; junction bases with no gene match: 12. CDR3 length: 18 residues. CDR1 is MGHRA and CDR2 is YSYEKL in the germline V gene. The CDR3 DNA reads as TGCGCCAGCAGCCAAATACCGGGACAGTCTTATATGAACACTGAAGCTTTCTTT. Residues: CASSQIPGQSYMNTEAFF.

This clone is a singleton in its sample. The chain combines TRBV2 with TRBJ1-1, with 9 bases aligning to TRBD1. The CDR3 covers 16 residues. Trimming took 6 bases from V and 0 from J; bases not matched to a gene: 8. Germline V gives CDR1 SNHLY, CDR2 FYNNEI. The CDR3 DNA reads TGTGCCAGCAGACCCAACAGGGGGCGCATGAACACTGAAGCTTTCTTT. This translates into CASRPNRGRMNTEAFF.

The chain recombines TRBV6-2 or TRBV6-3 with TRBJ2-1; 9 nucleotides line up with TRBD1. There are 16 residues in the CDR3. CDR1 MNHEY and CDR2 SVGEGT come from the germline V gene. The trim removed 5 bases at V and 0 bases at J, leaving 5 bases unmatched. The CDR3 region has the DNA TGTGCCAGCAGTGCTTCGACAGGGGGCTCCTACAATGAGCAGTTCTTC. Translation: CASSASTGGSYNEQFF.

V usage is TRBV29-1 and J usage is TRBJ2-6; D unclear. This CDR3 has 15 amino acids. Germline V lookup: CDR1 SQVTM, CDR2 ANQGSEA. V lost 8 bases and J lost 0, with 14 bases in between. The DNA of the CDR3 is TGCAGCATTCGAGCCCCCGGCTCTGGGGCCAACGTCCTGACTTTC. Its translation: CSIRAPGSGANVLTF.

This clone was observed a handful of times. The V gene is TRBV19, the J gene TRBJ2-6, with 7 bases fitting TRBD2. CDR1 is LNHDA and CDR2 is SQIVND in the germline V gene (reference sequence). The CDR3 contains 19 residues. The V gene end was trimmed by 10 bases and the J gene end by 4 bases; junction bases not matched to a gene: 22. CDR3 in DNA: TGTGCCACTGGGGGGGATAGACAGCCTCTAAGGGCCGGGGCCAACGTCCTGACTTTC. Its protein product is CATGGDRQPLRAGANVLTF.

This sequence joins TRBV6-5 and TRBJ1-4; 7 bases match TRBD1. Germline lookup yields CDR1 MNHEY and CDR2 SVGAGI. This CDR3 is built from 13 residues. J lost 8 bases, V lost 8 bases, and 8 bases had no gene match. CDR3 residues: CASRDSLGEKLFF. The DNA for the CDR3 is TGTGCCAGCCGGGACAGCCTCGGGGAAAAACTGTTTTTT.

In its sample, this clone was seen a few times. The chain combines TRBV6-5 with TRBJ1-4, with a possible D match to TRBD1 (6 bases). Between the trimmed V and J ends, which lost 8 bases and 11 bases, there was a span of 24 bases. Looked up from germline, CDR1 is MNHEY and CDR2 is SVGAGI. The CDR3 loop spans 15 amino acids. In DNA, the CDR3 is TGTGCCAGCGACGACCGCACAGGGCCGATGAAGAAACTGTTTTTT. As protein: CASDDRTGPMKKLFF.

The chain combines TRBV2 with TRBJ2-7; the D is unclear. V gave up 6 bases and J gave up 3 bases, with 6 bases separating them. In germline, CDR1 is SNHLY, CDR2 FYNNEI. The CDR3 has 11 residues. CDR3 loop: CASSFSYEQYF. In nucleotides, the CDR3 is TGTGCCAGCAGCTTCAGCTACGAGCAGTACTTC.

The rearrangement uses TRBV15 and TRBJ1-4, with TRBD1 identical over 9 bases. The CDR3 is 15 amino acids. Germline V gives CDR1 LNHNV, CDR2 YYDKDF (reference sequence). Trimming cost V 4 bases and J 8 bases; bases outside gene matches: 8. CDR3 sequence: CATSTTGTGHEKLFF. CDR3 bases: TGTGCCACCAGCACTACCGGGACAGGGCACGAAAAACTGTTTTTT.